This TCR beta chain was observed in a study of chemoradiotherapy in HPV16-positive cancers. Study in general: Functional T-cell assays on two HPV16-positive patients' cells defined candidate HPV-specific clones and common TCR motifs. Study results and caveats: The functional HPV-specific definition rests on just two HPV16-positive patients. Candidate HPV-specific clones and E7-related TCR motifs grew in tumor during treatment.

The CDR3 loop spans 17 amino acids. Germline V gives CDR1 SGHTS, CDR2 YDEGEE. V was shortened by 2 bases and J by 2 bases, with 17 bases between the two germline ends. Over chemoradiotherapy, repertoires were sampled more than once. Note on this clone: Its target is unknown.

Data came from immunoSEQ multiplex PCR; TCRdb stores just in-frame clones and leaves some out. The sample carries under 6,500 clones, around 83% recorded once. The chain joins TRBV5-8 to TRBJ1-5, with D uncertain. Here the sequenced sample was tumor tissue, taken from a patient who underwent chemoradiotherapy. This clonotype was obtained from a human donor with HPV-associated anogenital cancer. CDR3 sequence: CASSFWTVVGGNQPQHF. The CDR3, as DNA: TGTGCCAGCAGCTTCTGGACGGTGGTGGGAGGCAATCAGCCCCAGCATTTT.